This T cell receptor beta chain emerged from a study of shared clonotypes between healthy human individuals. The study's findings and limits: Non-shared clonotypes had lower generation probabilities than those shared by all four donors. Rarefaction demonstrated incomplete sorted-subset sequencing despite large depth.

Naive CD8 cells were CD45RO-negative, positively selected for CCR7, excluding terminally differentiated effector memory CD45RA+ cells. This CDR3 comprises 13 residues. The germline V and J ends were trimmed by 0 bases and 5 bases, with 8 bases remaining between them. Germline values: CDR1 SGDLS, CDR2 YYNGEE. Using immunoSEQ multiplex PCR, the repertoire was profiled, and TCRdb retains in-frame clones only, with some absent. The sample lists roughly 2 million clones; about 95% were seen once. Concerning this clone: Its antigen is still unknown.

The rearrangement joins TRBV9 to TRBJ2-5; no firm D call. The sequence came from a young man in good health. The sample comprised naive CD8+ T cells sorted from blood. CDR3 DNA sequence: TGTGCCAGCAGCGTAGTCCCGAGTGAGACCCAGTACTTC. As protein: CASSVVPSETQYF.